This TCR beta chain was sequenced during a study of T cells after posttransplantation cyclophosphamide (TCRdb year 2016). As for the study more broadly: T cell repertoire reconstitution was tracked by TRB sequencing after myeloablative bone marrow transplantation in which posttransplantation cyclophosphamide was used as GVHD prophylaxis. Because TRA and TRB clonality were tightly correlated in roughly 10 samples, subsequent TCR analyses were focused on TRB only. Public TRB sequences were queried against a database of over 3,500 sequences associated with responses to pathogens, tumor antigens, self-antigens and alloantigens. Blood from all 35 or so PTCy patients who had 1-year posttransplant specimens underwent TRB sequencing. In 3 patients, TRB sequencing was also performed on up to 3 more blood samples taken 2 to 5.2 years after transplant, and in a handful of patients, pretransplant blood was also TRB-sequenced. Antigen receptor sequencing covered samples from a few dozen PTCy-treated patients and some 15 of their related bone marrow donors. Here is what the overall study found, with its caveats: Across 40 to 55 patients, TRB clonality was highly associated with recipient CMV seropositivity and CMV reactivation, and PTCy diversity was similar to diversity in CNI/methotrexate controls. Donor-recipient similarity was low at 1-2 months but increased during the first year, and donor CD8+ memory clones often dominated later blood repertoires. The TRB repertoires of T cells infiltrating skin or GI tract showed only limited overlap with the TRB repertoires of T cells in blood.

Concerning this clone: Its antigen is unknown. No quality values exist for individual bases; no much larger clone is one base distant.

Based on the germline V gene, the CDR1 and CDR2 sequences are SQVTM and ANQGSEA. The germline V end is reduced by 3 bases and the J end by 4 bases; junction bases left unmatched: 10. Taken from cysteine to phenylalanine, the CDR3 has 15 residues. Of the read, only the CDR3 DNA is kept; its 45 bases are in frame from base 1. Genomic DNA was the input for TRB sequencing, which was run either with the immunoSEQ assay at survey resolution or with the hsTCRB kit. In the paper's pipeline: Initial read processing used immunoSEQ software, and repertoire analyses used the LymphoSeq R package. For each TRB dataset, clonality was calculated as 1 minus normalized Shannon entropy, and the Gini coefficient was computed as well. To infer phenotypes in unsorted samples, TRB sequences from sorted subsets of the recipient or donor were mapped onto the unsorted samples of the same recipient. The clones in this table, taken by TCRdb from immuneACCESS, are in-frame only. Not every clone is retained; where verified, under half of the shortfall comes from an unresolved V gene, and the cause of the rest is unknown. That table gives V, J and clone size, and the DNA gave D and trimming. The sample has some 2,900 clones on record, roughly 60% of them singletons. About 15% of the sample is taken by the ten largest.

The treatment or condition label of this sample denotes: high-dose cyclophosphamide on days +3 and +4 as single-agent GVHD prophylaxis. PTCy patients received busulfan and fludarabine conditioning, a related or unrelated marrow graft, and cyclophosphamide on days +3 and +4. PTCy-treated patients came from a prospective multi-institutional clinical trial. Peripheral blood and bone marrow mononuclear cells were isolated by Ficoll-Hypaque density centrifugation and cryopreserved. The specimen was PBMCs, collected 30 days after allogeneic stem cell transplant with posttransplant cyclophosphamide. The rearranged chain carries TRBV29-1 and TRBJ2-5; 8 central bases correspond to TRBD2. This TCR came from a male patient between 60 and 69 years old who received an allogeneic stem cell transplant from a related donor and was CMV-positive. Some T cells present after a transplant may be cells of the graft donor. The CDR3 loop reads CSVDPTSALGETQYF. The DNA is TGCAGCGTTGACCCGACTAGCGCGCTCGGAGAGACCCAGTACTTC.